The rows below give T cell receptor beta chains drawn from one sample of a study of blood T cell repertoires in COVID-19. Sequenced by immunoSEQ multiplex PCR; TCRdb stores in-frame clones only, minus some. Of 300,000 to 350,000 clones in the sample, just over 85% are singletons; the top ten hold around 4.2%. Material: PBMCs or T cells enriched from blood (not recorded which). These receptors originate from a woman aged 40 to 55 with acute COVID-19. Each CDR3 is given with its conserved first and last residue. D genes are given only for firm matches. Clone size is not always given. Where it is, it says once, few, many or a class for expanded clones.

CDR3aa,CDR3nt,v_gene,len,j_gene,abundance,d_gene
CASSLEDRFYEQYF,TGTGCCAGCAGCCTCGAAGACAGGTTCTACGAGCAGTACTTC,TRBV6-5,14,TRBJ2-7,NA,NA
CASRPGQGNIQYF,TGTGCCAGCAGACCGGGACAGGGGAACATTCAGTACTTC,TRBV2,13,TRBJ2-4,NA,TRBD1
CASAPAGGGTNEQYF,TGTGCCAGCGCCCCAGCCGGTGGCGGTACGAACGAGCAGTACTTC,TRBV6-5,15,TRBJ2-7,NA,NA
CASSLRQGPHEQYF,TGTGCCAGCAGCCTTCGACAGGGTCCCCACGAGCAGTACTTC,TRBV7-8,14,TRBJ2-7,NA,TRBD1
CASSLAHRGRGETQYF,TGTGCCAGCAGCTTAGCCCACAGGGGGAGGGGGGAGACCCAGTACTTC,TRBV7-2,16,TRBJ2-5,NA,NA
CASSPGRGETQYF,TGTGCCAGCAGCCCAGGCAGGGGAGAGACCCAGTACTTC,TRBV7-9,13,TRBJ2-5,many,NA
CASSITNPGQGTYGYTF,TGTGCCAGTAGTATAACGAACCCTGGGCAGGGGACCTATGGCTACACCTTC,TRBV19,17,TRBJ1-2,NA,NA
CASRKVGTGFFSTSYNEQFF,TGTGCCAGTAGAAAAGTAGGGACAGGGTTCTTTTCTACCTCCTACAATGAGCAGTTCTTC,TRBV19,20,TRBJ2-1,NA,TRBD1
CSAGETGRGGGGYTF,TGCAGCGCAGGGGAAACAGGCAGGGGCGGGGGCGGCTACACCTTC,TRBV29-1,15,TRBJ1-2,NA,NA
CASSSLQLAGANEQYF,TGTGCCAGCAGTTCCCTTCAACTAGCGGGAGCTAATGAGCAGTACTTC,TRBV6-2/TRBV6-3,16,TRBJ2-7,once,TRBD2